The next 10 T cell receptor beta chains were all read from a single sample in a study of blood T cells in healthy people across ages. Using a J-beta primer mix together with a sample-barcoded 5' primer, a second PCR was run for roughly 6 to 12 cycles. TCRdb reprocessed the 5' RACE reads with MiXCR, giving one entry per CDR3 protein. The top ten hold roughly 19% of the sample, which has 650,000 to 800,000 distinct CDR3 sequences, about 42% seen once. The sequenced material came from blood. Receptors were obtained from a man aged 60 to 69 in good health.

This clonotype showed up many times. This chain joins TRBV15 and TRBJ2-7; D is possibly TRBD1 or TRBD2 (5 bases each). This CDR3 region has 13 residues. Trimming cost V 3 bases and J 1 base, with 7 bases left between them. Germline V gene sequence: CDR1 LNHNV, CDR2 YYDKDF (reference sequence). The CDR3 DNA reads TGTGCCACCAGCAGCGGGGCTTCCTACGAGCAGTACTTC. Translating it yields CATSSGASYEQYF.

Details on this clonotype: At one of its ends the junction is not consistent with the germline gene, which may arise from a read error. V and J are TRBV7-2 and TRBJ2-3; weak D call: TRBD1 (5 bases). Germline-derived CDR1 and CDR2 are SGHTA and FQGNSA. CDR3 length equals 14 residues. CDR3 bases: TGTGCCAGCAGCCAGGGCCTAAACACAGAGACGCAGTATTTT. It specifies CASSQGLNTETQYF.

The CDR3 spells CASSDRGTGTYEQYF. The DNA of the CDR3 is TGCGCCAGCAGTGACCGGGGAACAGGGACTTACGAGCAGTACTTC. V usage is TRBV10-1 and J usage is TRBJ2-7, with D perhaps being TRBD1 or TRBD2 (6 bases each). The CDR3 spans 15 residues. The germline CDR1 and CDR2 sequences are WNHNN and SYGVQD (reference sequence). Between the trimmed V and J ends, which lost 3 bases and 4 bases, there was a span of 16 bases.

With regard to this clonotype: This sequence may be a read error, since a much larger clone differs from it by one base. The CDR3 protein is CSGSGTTTYNEQYF. The CDR3 nucleotides are TGCAGCGGATCCGGGACTACCACGTACAATGAGCAGTACTTC. The chain employs TRBV29-1 and TRBJ2-5, with TRBD2 matching over 7 bases. The CDR3 sequence is 14 residues long. Looked up from germline, CDR1 is SQVTM and CDR2 is ANQGSEA. The J segment lost 11 bases and the V segment lost 7 bases, leaving 19 bases of the junction unmatched.

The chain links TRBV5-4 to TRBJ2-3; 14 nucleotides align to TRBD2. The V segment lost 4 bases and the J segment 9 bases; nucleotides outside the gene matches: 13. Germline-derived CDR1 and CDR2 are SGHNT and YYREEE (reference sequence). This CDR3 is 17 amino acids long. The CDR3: CASSPNPTSGGAGTQYF. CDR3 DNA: TGTGCCAGCAGCCCCAACCCGACTAGCGGGGGGGCTGGAACGCAGTATTTT.

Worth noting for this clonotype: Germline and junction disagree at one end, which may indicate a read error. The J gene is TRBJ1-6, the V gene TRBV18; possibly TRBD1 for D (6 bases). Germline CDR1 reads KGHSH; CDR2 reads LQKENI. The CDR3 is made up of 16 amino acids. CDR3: CASSPGARARNSPLHF. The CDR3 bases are TGTGCCAGCTCACCGGGGGCCAGGGCCCGAAATTCGCCCCTCCACTTT.

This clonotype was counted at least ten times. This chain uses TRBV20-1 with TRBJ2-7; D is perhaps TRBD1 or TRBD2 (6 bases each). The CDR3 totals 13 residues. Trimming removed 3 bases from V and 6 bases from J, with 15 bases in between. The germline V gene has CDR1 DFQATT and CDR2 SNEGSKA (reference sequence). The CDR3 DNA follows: TGCAGTGCTAGGGAGGGGGTAGAGACCGAGCAGTACTTC. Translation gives CSAREGVETEQYF.

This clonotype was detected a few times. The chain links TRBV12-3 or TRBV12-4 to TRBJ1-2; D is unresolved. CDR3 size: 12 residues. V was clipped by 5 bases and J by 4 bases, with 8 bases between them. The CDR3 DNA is TGTGCCAGCAGTGTCGGGGTCTATGGCTACACCTTC. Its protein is CASSVGVYGYTF.

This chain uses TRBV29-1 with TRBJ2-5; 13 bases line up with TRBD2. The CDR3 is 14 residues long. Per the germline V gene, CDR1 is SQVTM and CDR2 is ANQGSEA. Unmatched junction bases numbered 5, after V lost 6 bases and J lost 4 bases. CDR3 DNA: TGCAGCGTCCGACTAGCGGGAGGTCCAGAGACCCAGTACTTC. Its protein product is CSVRLAGGPETQYF. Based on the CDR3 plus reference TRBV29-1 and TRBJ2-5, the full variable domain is SAVISQKPSRDICQRGTSLTIQCQVDSQVTMMFWYRQQPGQSLTLIATANQGSEATYESGFVIDKFPISRPNLTFSTLTVSNMSPEDSSIYLCSVRLAGGPETQYFGPGTRLLVL.

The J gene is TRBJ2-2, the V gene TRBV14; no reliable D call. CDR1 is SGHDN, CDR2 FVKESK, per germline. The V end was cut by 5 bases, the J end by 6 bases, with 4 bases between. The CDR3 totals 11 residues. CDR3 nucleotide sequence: TGTGCCAGCAGCTATGCCGGGGAGCTGTTTTTT. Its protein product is CASSYAGELFF.